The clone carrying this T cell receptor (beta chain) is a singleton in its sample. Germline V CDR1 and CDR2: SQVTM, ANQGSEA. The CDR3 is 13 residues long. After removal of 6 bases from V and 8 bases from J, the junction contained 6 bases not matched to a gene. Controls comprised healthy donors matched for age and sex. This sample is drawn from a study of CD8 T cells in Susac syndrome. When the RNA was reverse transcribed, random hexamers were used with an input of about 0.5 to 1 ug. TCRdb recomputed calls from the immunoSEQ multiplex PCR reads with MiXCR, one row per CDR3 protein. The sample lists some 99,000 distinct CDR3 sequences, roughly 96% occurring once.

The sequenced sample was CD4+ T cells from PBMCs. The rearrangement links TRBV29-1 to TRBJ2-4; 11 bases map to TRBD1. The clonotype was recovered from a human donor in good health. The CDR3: CSVRTGGGYIQYF. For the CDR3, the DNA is TGCAGCGTAAGGACAGGGGGCGGGTACATTCAGTACTTC.